The next 19 T cell receptor beta chains were all read from a single sample in a study of CD8 T cells in ankylosing spondylitis. TCRdb reprocessed the 5' RACE reads via MiXCR and lists one record per CDR3 protein. Of about 300,000 distinct CDR3 sequences in the sample, less than 25% were seen once. Sequencing was carried out using blood, either unsorted or a sorted T cell fraction (not recorded which). The receptors stem from a female donor with ankylosing spondylitis or in good health (not recorded which).

This clonotype was observed a handful of times. V usage is TRBV11-2 and J usage is TRBJ2-6, with a possible D match to TRBD2 (6 bases). V gave up 0 bases and J gave up 0 bases, with 30 bases separating them. The germline V gene has CDR1 SGHAT and CDR2 FQNNGV. This CDR3 is 24 amino acids long. The CDR3 protein is CASSLEWFLRGVPGLCSGANVLTF. In nucleotides, the CDR3 is TGTGCCAGCAGCTTAGAGTGGTTTTTGCGGGGAGTCCCCGGGCTGTGCTCTGGGGCCAACGTCCTGACTTTC.

This chain links TRBV20-1 with TRBJ1-1; no reliable D call. Germline-derived CDR1 and CDR2 are DFQATT and SNEGSKA (reference sequence). CDR3 length: 12 amino acids. With 6 bases removed from V and 0 bases from J, the gap between germline ends came to 8 bases. CDR3 nucleotide sequence: TGCAGTGCCAAAGGGCTGAACACTGAAGCTTTCTTT. This encodes CSAKGLNTEAFF.

The rearrangement joins TRBV20-1 to TRBJ2-5; weak D call: TRBD2 (5 bases). The germline V gene encodes CDR1 DFQATT and CDR2 SNEGSKA (reference sequence). V gave up 4 bases and J gave up 2 bases, with 14 bases separating them. This CDR3 has 14 residues. CDR3 DNA: TGCAGTGCTACCACCGGGGTGGGGCAAGAGACCCAGTACTTC. It codes for CSATTGVGQETQYF.

This clonotype was picked up a small number of times. This chain uses TRBV20-1 with TRBJ2-1; 7 bases agree with TRBD2. CDR1 and CDR2 from the germline V gene are DFQATT and SNEGSKA (reference sequence). CDR3 size: 16 residues. V was pared by 3 bases and J by 7 bases, with 15 bases of the junction left unmatched. The CDR3: CSARVQGLIHLNEQFF. CDR3 coding DNA: TGCAGTGCTAGGGTCCAGGGACTAATCCACTTAAATGAGCAGTTCTTC.

V and J are TRBV11-2 and TRBJ2-3; 10 bases are shared with TRBD2. J was trimmed by 7 bases and V by 1 base; bases with no gene match: 5. The CDR3 is made up of 15 amino acids. Germline V gene data show CDR1 as SGHAT and CDR2 as FQNNGV. The DNA of the CDR3 is TGTGCCAGCAGCTTAGGAACTAGCGGGAAACATACGCAGTATTTT. Its translation: CASSLGTSGKHTQYF.

This clonotype was counted a few times. V is TRBV5-5 and J is TRBJ2-7; maybe TRBD1 (6 bases). The CDR3 is made up of 14 amino acids. Deletions cut 6 bases from V and 3 bases from J, with 16 bases between. Germline V gene lookup returns CDR1 SGHKS and CDR2 YYEKEE (reference sequence). The CDR3 sequence is CASTPQGSLYEQYF. In nucleotides, the CDR3 is TGTGCCAGCACCCCCCAGGGGAGCCTCTACGAGCAGTACTTC.

In this sample, this clonotype turned up many times. The V and J genes are TRBV29-1 and TRBJ1-1, with D uncertain. CDR3 length: 12 amino acids. The germline V and J ends were trimmed by 4 bases and 4 bases, with 10 bases remaining between them. Germline CDR1 SQVTM, CDR2 ANQGSEA. The CDR3 bases are TGCAGCGTTGGGTCAGAGGGCACTGAAGCTTTCTTT. This gives the protein CSVGSEGTEAFF.

The chain carries TRBV9 and TRBJ2-1; no firm D call. Germline CDR1 and CDR2: SGDLS and YYNGEE. V shed 0 bases and J shed 9 bases, with 4 bases lying between them. CDR3 length: 11 residues. CDR3 DNA: TGTGCCAGCAGCGTAGGGATTGAGCAGTTCTTC. The encoded protein is CASSVGIEQFF.

This rearrangement joins TRBV7-2 to TRBJ2-2, with D unresolved. This CDR3 spans 14 amino acids. Per the germline V gene, CDR1 is SGHTA and CDR2 is FQGNSA. V gave up 6 bases and J gave up 0 bases, with 8 bases separating them. CDR3 sequence: CASSYGPNTGELFF. The CDR3 nucleotides read TGTGCCAGCAGTTACGGACCGAACACCGGGGAGCTGTTTTTT.

The chain is built from TRBV15 and TRBJ2-6; 7 positions agree with TRBD1. With 6 bases clipped from V and 2 bases from J, the junction kept 10 bases outside the gene matches. Germline values: CDR1 LNHNV, CDR2 YYDKDF (reference sequence). The CDR3 contains 17 residues. CDR3: CATRTNRGAAGANVLTF. As DNA, the CDR3 is TGTGCCACCAGGACCAACAGGGGAGCGGCTGGGGCCAACGTCCTGACTTTC.

This clonotype came up a few times. This chain links TRBV4-1 with TRBJ2-7; weak D call: TRBD2 (6 bases). The germline V and J ends were trimmed by 1 base and 4 bases, with 14 bases remaining between them. The CDR3 contains 15 residues. CDR1 and CDR2 (germline): MGHRA, YSYEKL. The CDR3 region is CASSQVDSGAYEQYF. The DNA of the CDR3 is TGCGCCAGCAGCCAAGTAGATAGCGGAGCTTACGAGCAGTACTTC.

In this sample, this clonotype turned up a few times. This sequence joins TRBV11-2 and TRBJ2-3; D is unclear. This CDR3 spans 13 amino acids. The V end was cut by 5 bases, the J end by 4 bases, with 10 bases between. Germline V CDR1 and CDR2: SGHAT, FQNNGV. CDR3 region: CASSPRSADTQYF. The CDR3, as DNA: TGTGCCAGCAGCCCACGGAGTGCAGATACGCAGTATTTT.

The chain is built from TRBV3-1 and TRBJ2-5, with a tentative D call TRBD1 (5 bases). Trimming took off 3 bases at V and 5 bases at J, with 13 bases between the two ends. The CDR3 is made up of 14 amino acids. CDR1 is LGHDT and CDR2 is YNNKEL in the germline V gene (reference sequence). CDR3 DNA: TGTGCCAGCAGCCATTCCCAACAGGACGAGACCCAGTACTTC. Its protein product is CASSHSQQDETQYF.

This clonotype occurred many times. This chain links TRBV13 with TRBJ2-3; 7 bases are shared with TRBD2. This CDR3 is 15 amino acids long. J gave up 0 bases and V 4 bases, and 4 bases lay outside the gene matches. Germline V CDR1 and CDR2: PRHDT, FYEKMQ (reference sequence). In DNA, the CDR3 is TGTGCCAGCAGCTCCAGCGGGACTAGCACAGATACGCAGTATTTT. Translation: CASSSSGTSTDTQYF.

This clonotype was seen ten or more times. The rearrangement links TRBV29-1 to TRBJ1-1; possibly TRBD1 for D (5 bases). The CDR3 length is 11 residues. V lost 6 bases, J lost 4 bases, and 9 bases lay in between. CDR1 is SQVTM and CDR2 is ANQGSEA in the germline V gene. The CDR3 nucleotides are TGCAGCGTCGGACATGGCACTGAAGCTTTCTTT. Translated: CSVGHGTEAFF.

This clonotype has only a few counts. The chain recombines TRBV7-2 with TRBJ2-2, with D tentatively TRBD2 (6 bases). There are 16 residues in the CDR3. CDR1 SGHTA and CDR2 FQGNSA come from the germline V gene. V was pared by 1 base and J by 1 base, with 10 bases between. The CDR3 is CASSLDGGRNTGELFF. The DNA for the CDR3 is TGTGCCAGCAGCTTAGACGGAGGGCGGAACACCGGGGAGCTGTTTTTT.

The table lists this clonotype with a few counts. The chain links TRBV12-3 or TRBV12-4 to TRBJ2-2, with TRBD2 as a possible D gene (6 bases). CDR3 size: 16 residues. The V end lost 6 bases, the J end lost 4 bases, and 18 bases lay between the germline ends. Written as DNA, the CDR3 is TGTGCCAGCAGCCCGGGGGTAGGGGTTGGCACCGGGGAGCTGTTTTTT. It is translated as CASSPGVGVGTGELFF.

V is TRBV19 and J is TRBJ2-7; TRBD1 is a possible D gene (5 bases). The germline gives CDR1 LNHDA, CDR2 SQIVND (reference sequence). The CDR3 is 13 amino acids. V lost 3 bases and J lost 3, with 9 bases in between. In nucleotides, the CDR3 is TGTGCCAGTAGTATTGGGGCCGACTACGAGCAGTACTTC. This sequence encodes CASSIGADYEQYF.

This chain joins TRBV20-1 and TRBJ2-7; 9 bases are a match to TRBD2. This CDR3 has 14 amino acids. The ends lost 3 bases at V and 7 bases at J; junction bases unmatched: 10. Per the germline V gene, CDR1 is DFQATT and CDR2 is SNEGSKA (reference sequence). CDR3 in amino acids: CSASLAGGPGEQYF. DNA for the CDR3: TGCAGTGCTAGTCTTGCGGGAGGGCCAGGGGAGCAGTACTTC.